This T cell receptor beta chain was profiled in a study of blood T cells in healthy people across ages (dated by TCRdb to the mid-2010s). Regarding the study in general: In model experiments, template switching captured roughly one uniquely barcoded TCR beta cDNA molecule for every two T cells. To track age-related changes in TCR beta repertoire diversity, the study relied on deep sequencing normalized with unique cDNA molecular identifiers. Donors were grouped into four age groups: young (average roughly 16 years), middle-aged (roughly 37), aged (about 60) and long-lived (approximately 78). Donors of different ages were randomly distributed across sequencing lanes to avoid experimental bias. Two additional independent replicas of 1 million unique cDNA reads from the same blood draw were analyzed for two donors (one aged 18 to 30 and one aged 80 or older).

The donors were roughly 38 Caucasian individuals from Russia, aged about 6 to 100 years, who were systemically healthy. Around 10 milliliters of peripheral blood were collected from each donor into EDTA-treated Vacutainer tubes. PBMCs were isolated by Ficoll-Paque density-gradient centrifugation, with at least 7 million obtained per sample. Total RNA was extracted from PBMCs with Trizol reagent, with at least 5.5 micrograms obtained per sample. For every donor, flow cytometry on a PBMC aliquot measured the percentage of naive CD45RAhigh/CD27high T cells. The method behind the library was 5' RACE. For sequencing, an Illumina HiSeq 2500 was employed. The second PCR ran for about 6 to 12 cycles and used a J-beta primer mix along with a sample-barcoded 5' primer. A template-switch 5' adaptor carrying 12 random nucleotides introduced a unique molecular identifier onto each TCR beta cDNA molecule. Each sample yielded at least 2.5 million CDR3-containing paired-end reads. The Mint cDNA synthesis kit, primed by a TRBC-specific oligonucleotide, was used to synthesize first-strand cDNA from all RNA. All cDNA was treated with uracil-DNA glycosylase and then went through a first 18-cycle PCR with the universal primers M1SS and BC2_uni_R. The original methods were these. For normalization, 1 million high-quality reads, each with a distinct molecular identifier, were randomly selected from each sample. Reads with shared molecular identifiers were discarded instead of being binned into consensus sequences. CDR3 identification, clonotype clustering and error correction used MiTCR with a Q25 quality threshold and the strictest error-elimination algorithm. A nonparametric unseen species model using Euler transformation provided a lower-bound estimate of total TCR beta diversity. The raw public data were reprocessed by TCRdb itself: fastp quality trimming at Q25, MiXCR clonotype calling, in-frame beta chains only. One record per CDR3 amino acid sequence lists the most common genes and DNA. The V and J calls were determined by TCRdb, not by the authors. For this sample there are about 640,000 distinct CDR3 sequences; under 65% appear just once. The ten largest clones represent over 30% of the sample.

Study-wide findings and limitations: Because the CMV infection status of the donors was unknown, age-related changes in expanded clonotypes may potentially have been confounded. Observed TCR beta diversity per million T cells fell roughly linearly with age, and a significant reduction was already apparent by age approximately 41. Bulk unsorted PBMC profiling prevented conclusive comparison of naive and antigen-experienced compartments. Estimates of total diversity from one million sequenced T cells were regarded as lower bounds and underestimates. There was a strong correlation between observed TCR beta diversity and the percentage of naive T cells measured by flow cytometry. Compared with the aged group, more naive CD4+ T cells, fewer expanded clones and increased TCR diversity were shown by the long-lived group, suggesting age selection.

As regards this clonotype: Its antigen remains undetermined. Base qualities are not at hand, and no much larger clone is one base apart.

The source is a man in his fifties or sixties in good health. Sequencing was done on a sample of blood.

The nucleotide sequence reads TGCAGTGCTGGGGGTAAGCGGGGCAACGAGCAGTACTTC. Protein translation: CSAGGKRGNEQYF. The V and J segments used are TRBV20-1 and TRBJ2-7, and 7 junction bases match TRBD2. The CDR3 runs 13 amino acids, cysteine and phenylalanine included. Just the 39-base CDR3 DNA is kept, in frame starting at base 1. The germline V end is reduced by 5 bases and the J end by 5 bases; junction bases left unmatched: 9. According to the germline V gene (reference sequence), CDR1 reads DFQATT and CDR2 reads SNEGSKA.